This entry concerns a single TCR beta chain. Its antigen remains unidentified. This entry is derived from a study of graft-versus-host responses after intestinal transplantation. Generated by immunoSEQ multiplex PCR, the TCRdb table keeps only in-frame clones and is missing some. The table has 84,000 or so clones, over 85% seen once. CDR3 size: 14 residues. Germline V gene lookup returns CDR1 MDHEN and CDR2 SYDVKM. V gave up 3 bases and J gave up 2 bases, with 11 bases separating them. The chain recombines TRBV28 with TRBJ2-7; possible D gene TRBD2, 6 bases. Sequences were derived from unstimulated CD8+ T cells sorted from spleen or lymph node cells, sampled before transplant. This sequence originates from a human donor who was the organ donor for an intestinal transplant. The CDR3 reads CASSLIGEAYEQYF. CDR3 nucleotides: TGTGCCAGCAGTTTGATAGGGGAGGCCTACGAGCAGTACTTC. The whole variable domain, remainder taken from reference TRBV28 and TRBJ2-7, is DVKVTQSSRYLVKRTGEKVFLECVQDMDHENMFWYRQDPGLGLRLIYFSYDVKMKEKGDIPEGYSVSREKKERFSLILESASTNQTSMYLCASSLIGEAYEQYFGPGTRLTVT.